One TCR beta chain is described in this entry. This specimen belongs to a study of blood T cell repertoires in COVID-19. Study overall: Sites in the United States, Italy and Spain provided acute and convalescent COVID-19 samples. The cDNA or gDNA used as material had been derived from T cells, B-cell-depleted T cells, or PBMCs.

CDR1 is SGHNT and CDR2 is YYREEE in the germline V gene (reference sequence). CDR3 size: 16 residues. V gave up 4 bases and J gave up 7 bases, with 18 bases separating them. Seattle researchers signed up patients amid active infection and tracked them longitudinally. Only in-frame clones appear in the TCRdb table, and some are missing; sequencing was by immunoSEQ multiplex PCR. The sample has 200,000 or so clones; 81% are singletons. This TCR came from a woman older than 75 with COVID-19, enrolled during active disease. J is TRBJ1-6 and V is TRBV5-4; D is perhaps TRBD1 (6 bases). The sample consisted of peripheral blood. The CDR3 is CASSGGREGSNSPLHF. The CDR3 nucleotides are TGTGCCAGCAGCGGGGGCCGGGAGGGTTCAAATTCACCCCTCCACTTT.